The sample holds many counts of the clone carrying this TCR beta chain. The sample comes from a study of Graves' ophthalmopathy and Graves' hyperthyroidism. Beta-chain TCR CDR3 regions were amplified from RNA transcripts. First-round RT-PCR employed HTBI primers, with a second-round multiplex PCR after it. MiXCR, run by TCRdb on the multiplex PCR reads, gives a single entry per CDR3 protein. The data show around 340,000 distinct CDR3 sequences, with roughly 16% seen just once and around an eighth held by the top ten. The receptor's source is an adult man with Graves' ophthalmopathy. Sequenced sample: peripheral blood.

CDR3 region: CSARGDYEQYF. CDR3 nucleotide sequence: TGCAGTGCAAGGGGGGACTACGAGCAGTACTTC. The chain links TRBV20-1 to TRBJ2-7; D may correspond to TRBD1 or TRBD2 (6 bases each). The CDR3 covers 11 residues. The V gene lost 6 bases and the J gene lost 3 bases, with 9 bases spanning the gap. Germline loops: CDR1 DFQATT, CDR2 SNEGSKA (reference sequence).